These 27 T cell receptor beta chains originate from one sample sequenced in a study of T-cell memory formation after mild COVID-19. TCRdb itself ran the 5' RACE reads through MiXCR, one entry per CDR3 protein. The sample yields hundreds of thousands of distinct CDR3 sequences, over 15% seen once. The sequencing input was PBMCs or a T cell subset sorted from them (not recorded which). The receptors were gathered from a man younger than 35 who had mild COVID-19 (a few samples of this study predate the infection). Cell type and time point are not known.

The rearrangement joins TRBV5-1 to TRBJ2-1, with 10 bases lining up with TRBD2. The V segment lost 0 bases and the J segment 5 bases; nucleotides outside the gene matches: 5. This CDR3 contains 16 residues. The germline V gene has CDR1 SGHRS and CDR2 YFSETQ. The CDR3 bases are TGCGCCAGCAGCTTGGCCAGCGGGGGGGCCCACAATGAGCAGTTCTTC. Protein sequence: CASSLASGGAHNEQFF.

In regard to this clonotype: Being one base from a much bigger clone, this may be a read error. The rearrangement joins TRBV3-1 to TRBJ1-1; D is undetermined. The ends were cut back, 4 bases at V and 1 base at J, with 7 bases in the middle. CDR1 is LGHDT, CDR2 YNNKEL, per germline (reference sequence). The CDR3 sequence is 13 residues long. CDR3 sequence: CASSPHTNTEAFF. The CDR3 nucleotides are TGTGCCAGCAGCCCACATACGAACACTGAAGCTTTCTTT.

This clonotype appeared a single time. The chain couples TRBV10-3 to TRBJ1-1, with TRBD1 matching over 8 bases. V shed 5 bases and J 5 bases; nucleotides not matched to a gene: 7. The length of the CDR3 is 14 residues. Germline loops: CDR1 ENHRY, CDR2 SYGVKD. The CDR3 region is CAISLDRVGTEAFF. CDR3 DNA sequence: TGTGCCATCAGTCTGGACAGGGTTGGGACTGAAGCTTTCTTT.

The gene calls are TRBV5-1 and TRBJ1-1, with TRBD1 matching 9 bases. Trimming at V came to 2 bases and at J to 8 bases, leaving 7 bases not matched to a gene. From germline, CDR1 is SGHRS and CDR2 YFSETQ. The CDR3 extends over 14 amino acids. The CDR3 sequence: CASSFPGQGQEAFF. The CDR3 DNA follows: TGCGCCAGCAGCTTCCCGGGACAGGGTCAAGAAGCTTTCTTT. Supplemented by reference TRBV5-1 and TRBJ1-1, the full variable domain reads KAGVTQTPRYLIKTRGQQVTLSCSPISGHRSVSWYQQTPGQGLQFLFEYFSETQRNKGNFPGRFSGRQFSNSRSEMNVSTLELGDSALYLCASSFPGQGQEAFFGQGTRLTVV.

In nucleotides, the CDR3 is TGTGCCAGCAACGACAGGGGGATTGGTGAAGCTTTCTTT. Translating it yields CASNDRGIGEAFF. The genes are TRBV27 and TRBJ1-1, with 9 bases identical to TRBD1. This CDR3 is built from 13 residues. V gave up 7 bases and J gave up 7 bases; unmatched junction bases: 7. CDR1 and CDR2 (germline): MNHEY, SMNVEV (reference sequence).

This chain connects TRBV5-6 to TRBJ1-3; 8 positions match TRBD1. J lost 4 bases, V lost 4 bases, and 10 bases had no gene match. Germline-derived CDR1 and CDR2 are SGHDT and YYEEEE. CDR3 length: 16 amino acids. The CDR3 sequence: CASSLAGTGAGNTIYF. DNA for the CDR3: TGTGCCAGCAGCCTGGCCGGGACAGGTGCAGGAAACACCATATATTTT. Supplemented by reference TRBV5-6 and TRBJ1-3, the full variable domain reads DAGVTQSPTHLIKTRGQQVTLRCSPKSGHDTVSWYQQALGQGPQFIFQYYEEEERQRGNFPDRFSGHQFPNYSSELNVNALLLGDSALYLCASSLAGTGAGNTIYFGEGSWLTVV.

This chain links TRBV7-2 with TRBJ1-5, with D unresolved. Trimming pared 1 base from V and 1 base from J, leaving 8 bases between. Germline assignment: CDR1 SGHTA and CDR2 FQGNSA. The CDR3 is 15 residues long. CDR3 in DNA: TGTGCCAGCAGCTTAGGCCGGCAGAGCAATCAGCCCCAGCATTTT. Its protein is CASSLGRQSNQPQHF.

The V call is TRBV5-4, the J call TRBJ2-3; 9 nucleotides match TRBD2. V lost 0 bases, J lost 1 base, and 3 bases stayed unmatched. The CDR3 consists of 16 residues. The germline V gene has CDR1 SGHNT and CDR2 YYREEE (reference sequence). CDR3 DNA: TGTGCCAGCAGCTTGGCGGTAGCGGGAGGCACAGATACGCAGTATTTT. Translation gives CASSLAVAGGTDTQYF.

This chain uses TRBV6-1 with TRBJ2-7; D unresolved. The CDR3 runs to 14 residues. Deletions cut 1 base from V and 1 base from J, with 8 bases between. Germline CDR1 MNHNS, CDR2 SASEGT. The CDR3 spells CASSEGPRSYEQYV. The CDR3 nucleotides are TGTGCCAGCAGTGAAGGTCCCAGGTCCTACGAGCAGTACGTC.

This clonotype was seen only a few times. The gene calls are TRBV20-1 and TRBJ2-5, with D hard to call. CDR1 DFQATT and CDR2 SNEGSKA come from the germline V gene (reference sequence). V was trimmed by 0 bases and J by 5 bases, leaving 10 bases between them. The length of the CDR3 is 13 residues. CDR3 region: CSARDGIGETQYF. The CDR3, as DNA: TGCAGTGCTAGAGACGGAATCGGGGAGACCCAGTACTTC.

This clonotype was recorded a few times. A read error may produce the germline difference seen at one junction end. The rearrangement joins TRBV7-2 to TRBJ2-5; 11 nucleotides agree with TRBD2. The CDR3 totals 15 residues. CDR1 and CDR2 from the germline V gene are SGHTA and FQGNSA. As DNA, the CDR3 is TGTGCCAGCAGCATAGCGGGGGGGTTCCAAGAGACCCAGTACTTC. It yields the protein CASSIAGGFQETQYF. The full variable domain, in which reference TRBV7-2 and TRBJ2-5 provide the parts outside the CDR3, is GAGVSQSPSNKVTEKGKDVELRCDPISGHTALYWYRQSLGQGLEFLIYFQGNSAPDKSGLPSDRFSAERTGGSVSTLTIQRTQQEDSAVYLCASSIAGGFQETQYFGPGTRLLVL.

This clonotype was detected a few times. The chain links TRBV10-3 to TRBJ1-3, with 7 nucleotides matching TRBD1. Germline V gene lookup returns CDR1 ENHRY and CDR2 SYGVKD. This CDR3 has 14 residues. V was clipped by 7 bases and J by 2 bases; unmatched bases: 5. In DNA, the CDR3 is TGTGCCATCACCGGAGGGACAGCTGGAAACACCATATATTTT. This encodes CAITGGTAGNTIYF.

This clonotype was seen more than once but under ten times. DNA of the CDR3: TGTGCCAGCAGCCCGGGGGGGCAAAATGAGCAGTTCTTC. It encodes CASSPGGQNEQFF. The V and J genes are TRBV6-6 and TRBJ2-1; 8 nucleotides align to TRBD2. The germline V gene has CDR1 MNHNY and CDR2 SVGAGI (reference sequence). The V gene end was trimmed by 6 bases and the J gene end by 7 bases; junction bases not matched to a gene: 5. This CDR3 is 13 amino acids long.

This clonotype was counted only a few times. The gene calls are TRBV20-1 and TRBJ2-3, with 12 bases aligning to TRBD2. Per germline, CDR1 DFQATT and CDR2 SNEGSKA (reference sequence). This CDR3 has 14 residues. Trimming took 7 bases from V and 9 from J; bases not matched to a gene: 11. The CDR3 region has the DNA TGCAGTGGCTACCTAGCGGGGGGGCTTGGAACGCAGTATTTT. This gives the protein CSGYLAGGLGTQYF.

The V and J genes are TRBV27 and TRBJ1-5, with D maybe TRBD1 (5 bases). The ends were cut back, 6 bases at V and 3 bases at J, with 12 bases in the middle. This CDR3 contains 14 residues. Germline lookup yields CDR1 MNHEY and CDR2 SMNVEV (reference sequence). DNA of the CDR3: TGTGCCAGCAGGGTGGGGGAGAACAATCAGCCCCAGCATTTT. This sequence encodes CASRVGENNQPQHF.

The rearrangement joins TRBV7-6 to TRBJ2-3, with a tentative D call TRBD1 (5 bases). V was trimmed by 5 bases and J by 0 bases, leaving 9 bases between them. The germline V gene encodes CDR1 SGHVS and CDR2 FNYEAQ. The CDR3 has 14 residues. Here the CDR3 DNA reads TGTGCCAGCAGCACCAGACAGAGCACAGATACGCAGTATTTT. It translates to CASSTRQSTDTQYF.

The chain employs TRBV27 and TRBJ2-7; D perhaps matches TRBD2 (6 bases). The V end was cut by 2 bases, the J end by 7 bases, with 18 bases between. The CDR3 contains 15 residues. The germline V gene encodes CDR1 MNHEY and CDR2 SMNVEV (reference sequence). The CDR3 region is CASSLAHRGSFEQYF. DNA for the CDR3: TGTGCCAGCAGTTTAGCCCACCGGGGGTCCTTTGAGCAGTACTTC.

The chain uses TRBV9 and TRBJ2-1; TRBD1 agrees at 12 bases. Germline CDR1 reads SGDLS; CDR2 reads YYNGEE. There are 17 residues in the CDR3. The J segment lost 8 bases and the V segment lost 0 bases, leaving 9 bases of the junction unmatched. In DNA, the CDR3 is TGTGCCAGCAGCGTAGCTTCGGGACAGGGGGCCGTTGATGAGCAGTTCTTC. It is translated as CASSVASGQGAVDEQFF. Drawing the rest from reference TRBV9 and TRBJ2-1, the complete variable domain is DSGVTQTPKHLITATGQRVTLRCSPRSGDLSVYWYQQSLDQGLQFLIQYYNGEERAKGNILERFSAQQFPDLHSELNLSSLELGDSALYFCASSVASGQGAVDEQFFGPGTRLTVL.

V is TRBV5-1 and J is TRBJ2-3; D possibly corresponds to TRBD2 (5 bases). V shed 0 bases and J shed 2 bases, with 10 bases lying between them. This CDR3 is 15 amino acids long. Germline CDR1 is SGHRS and CDR2 is YFSETQ. The CDR3 spells CASSLDGLLTDTQYF. The DNA of the CDR3 is TGCGCCAGCAGCTTGGACGGACTCCTCACAGATACGCAGTATTTT.

This clonotype was seen at least ten times. J is TRBJ2-3 and V is TRBV15, with D possibly being TRBD2 (5 bases). CDR1 and CDR2 from the germline V gene are LNHNV and YYDKDF (reference sequence). The CDR3 sequence is 14 residues long. The V end was cut by 4 bases, the J end by 8 bases, with 16 bases between. For the CDR3, the DNA is TGTGCCACCAGCACCCCCCCCGGGATTCCTACGCAGTATTTT. As protein: CATSTPPGIPTQYF.

This clonotype was counted only a few times. The chain has TRBV6-5 and TRBJ1-5, with D perhaps matching TRBD1 (5 bases). Germline loops: CDR1 MNHEY, CDR2 SVGAGI. V dropped 8 bases and J dropped 3 bases, with 8 bases sitting between them. CDR3 size: 12 residues. The CDR3 here is CASQQANQPQHF. The CDR3 nucleotides are TGTGCCAGCCAACAGGCCAATCAGCCCCAGCATTTT.

The genes are TRBV4-2 and TRBJ2-7; TRBD2 matches at 10 bases. The CDR3 length is 15 residues. Trimming removed 6 bases from V and 3 bases from J; junction bases left unmatched: 8. Per germline, CDR1 LGHNA and CDR2 YNFKEQ. The CDR3 sequence: CASSPERTSGYEQYV. DNA of the CDR3: TGTGCCAGCAGTCCCGAGAGGACTAGCGGCTACGAGCAGTACGTC.

The CDR3 spells CASSRAASTDTQYF. In DNA form, the CDR3 reads TGTGCCAGCAGTCGGGCCGCCTCAACAGATACGCAGTATTTT. The gene calls are TRBV12-3 or TRBV12-4 and TRBJ2-3; D uncertain. Between the trimmed V and J ends, which lost 5 bases and 3 bases, there was a span of 12 bases. The CDR3 has 14 amino acids.

Points on this clonotype: At one end, the junction sequence differs from germline, possibly due to a read error. The J gene is TRBJ2-5, the V gene TRBV7-2; possibly TRBD1 for D (6 bases). This CDR3 region has 14 residues. Germline CDR1 and CDR2: SGHTA and FQGNSA. In DNA form, the CDR3 reads TGTGCCAGCAGCCCCAGCCAGGGGATGAAGACCAAGTACTTC. The encoded protein is CASSPSQGMKTKYF.

This clonotype turned up a few times. The chain links TRBV5-1 to TRBJ2-3; no clear D gene. This CDR3 comprises 14 residues. V was pared by 4 bases and J by 4 bases, with 13 bases between. Germline loops: CDR1 SGHRS, CDR2 YFSETQ. CDR3: CASSRTLVPDTQYF. DNA for the CDR3: TGCGCCAGCAGCCGAACGTTAGTCCCAGATACGCAGTATTTT.

The rearrangement joins TRBV5-1 to TRBJ1-1; a weak D match, TRBD1 (5 bases). The germline V and J ends were trimmed by 4 bases and 7 bases, with 11 bases remaining between them. Germline V gene lookup returns CDR1 SGHRS and CDR2 YFSETQ. The CDR3 contains 12 residues. As DNA, the CDR3 is TGCGCCAGCAGCGAAAACCAGGGTGAAGCTTTCTTT. Translation: CASSENQGEAFF.

J is TRBJ2-1 and V is TRBV3-1; possible D gene TRBD1, 5 bases. The CDR3 covers 16 residues. Germline V gives CDR1 LGHDT, CDR2 YNNKEL (reference sequence). V lost 4 bases, J lost 7 bases, and 20 bases lay in between. CDR3 amino acids: CASSLEFWGAGNEQFF. DNA of the CDR3: TGTGCCAGCAGCCTAGAATTTTGGGGCGCTGGTAATGAGCAGTTCTTC.